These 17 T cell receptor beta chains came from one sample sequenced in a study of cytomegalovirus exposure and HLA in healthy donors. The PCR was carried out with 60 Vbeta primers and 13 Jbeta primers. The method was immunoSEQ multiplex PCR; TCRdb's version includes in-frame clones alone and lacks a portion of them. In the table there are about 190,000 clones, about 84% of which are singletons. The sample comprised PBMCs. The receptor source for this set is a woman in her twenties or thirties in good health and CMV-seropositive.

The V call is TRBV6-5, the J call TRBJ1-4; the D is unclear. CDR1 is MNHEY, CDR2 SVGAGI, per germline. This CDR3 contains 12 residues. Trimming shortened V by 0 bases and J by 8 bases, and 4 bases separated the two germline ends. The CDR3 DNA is TGTGCCAGCAGTTACTCCGGGGAAAAACTGTTTTTT. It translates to CASSYSGEKLFF.

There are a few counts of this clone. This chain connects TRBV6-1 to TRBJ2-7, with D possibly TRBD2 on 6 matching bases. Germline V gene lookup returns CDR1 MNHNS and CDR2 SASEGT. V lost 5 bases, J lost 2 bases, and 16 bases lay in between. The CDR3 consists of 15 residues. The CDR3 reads CASSPQPGTPYEQYF. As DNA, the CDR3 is TGTGCCAGCAGTCCCCAGCCGGGGACTCCCTACGAGCAGTACTTC.

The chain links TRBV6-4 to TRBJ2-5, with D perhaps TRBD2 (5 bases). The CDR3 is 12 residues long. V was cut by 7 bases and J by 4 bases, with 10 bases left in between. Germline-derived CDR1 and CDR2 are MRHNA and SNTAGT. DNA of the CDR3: TGTGCCAGCACCTGCGGAGGAGAGACCCAGTACTTC. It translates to CASTCGGETQYF.

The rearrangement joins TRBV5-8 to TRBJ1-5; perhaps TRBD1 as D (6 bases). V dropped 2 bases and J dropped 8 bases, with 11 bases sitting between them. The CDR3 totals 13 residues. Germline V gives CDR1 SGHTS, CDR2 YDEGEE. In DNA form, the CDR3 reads TGTGCCAGCAGCTTCAGGGGACCGAAGCCCCAGCATTTT. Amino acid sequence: CASSFRGPKPQHF. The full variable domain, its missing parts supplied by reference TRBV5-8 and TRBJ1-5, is EAGVTQSPTHLIKTRGQQATLRCSPISGHTSVYWYQQALGLGLQFLLWYDEGEERNRGNFPPRFSGRQFPNYSSELNVNALELEDSALYLCASSFRGPKPQHFGDGTRLSIL.

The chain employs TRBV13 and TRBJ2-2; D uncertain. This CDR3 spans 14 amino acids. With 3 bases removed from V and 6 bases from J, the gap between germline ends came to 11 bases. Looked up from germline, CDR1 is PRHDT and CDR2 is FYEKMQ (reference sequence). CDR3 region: CASSFKWSAGELFF. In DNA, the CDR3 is TGTGCCAGCAGCTTTAAGTGGTCGGCCGGGGAGCTGTTTTTT.

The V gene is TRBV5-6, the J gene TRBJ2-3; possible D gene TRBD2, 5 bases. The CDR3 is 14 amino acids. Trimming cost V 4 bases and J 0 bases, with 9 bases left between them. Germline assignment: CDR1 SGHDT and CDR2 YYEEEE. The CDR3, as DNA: TGTGCCAGCAGCCGCGGACTGAGCACAGATACGCAGTATTTT. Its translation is CASSRGLSTDTQYF.

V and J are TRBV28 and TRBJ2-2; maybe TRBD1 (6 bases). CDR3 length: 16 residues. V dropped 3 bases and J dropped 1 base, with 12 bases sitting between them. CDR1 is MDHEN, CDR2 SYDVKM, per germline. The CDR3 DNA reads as TGTGCCAGCAGTTTTTCAGGGGTTAGGAACACCGGGGAGCTGTTTTTT. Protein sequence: CASSFSGVRNTGELFF.

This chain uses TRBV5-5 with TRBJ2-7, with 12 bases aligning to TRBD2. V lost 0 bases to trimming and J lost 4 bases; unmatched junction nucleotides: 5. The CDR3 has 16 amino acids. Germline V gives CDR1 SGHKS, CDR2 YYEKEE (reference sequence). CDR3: CASSLVPSGRVYEQYF. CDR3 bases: TGTGCCAGCAGCTTGGTGCCTAGCGGGAGGGTGTACGAGCAGTACTTC.

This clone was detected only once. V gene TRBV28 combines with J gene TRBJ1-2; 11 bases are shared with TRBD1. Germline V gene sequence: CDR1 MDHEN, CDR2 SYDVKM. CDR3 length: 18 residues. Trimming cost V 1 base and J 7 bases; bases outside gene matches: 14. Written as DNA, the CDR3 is TGTGCCAGCAGTTTATTTTCGAGGGACAGGGGGGGTAGACGTGGCTACACCTTC. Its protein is CASSLFSRDRGGRRGYTF.

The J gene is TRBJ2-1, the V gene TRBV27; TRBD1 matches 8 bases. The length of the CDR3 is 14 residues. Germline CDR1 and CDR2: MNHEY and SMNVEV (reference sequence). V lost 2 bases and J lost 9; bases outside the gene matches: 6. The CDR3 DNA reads TGTGCCAGCAGTTTAGGGCAGGGGGCAGGTGAGCAGTTCTTC. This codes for CASSLGQGAGEQFF.

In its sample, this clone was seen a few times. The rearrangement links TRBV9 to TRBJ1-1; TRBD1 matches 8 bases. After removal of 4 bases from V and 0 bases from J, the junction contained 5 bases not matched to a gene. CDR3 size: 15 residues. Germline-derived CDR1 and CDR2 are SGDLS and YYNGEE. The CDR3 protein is CASSPQGALNTEAFF. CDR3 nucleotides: TGTGCCAGCAGCCCGCAGGGGGCCCTGAACACTGAAGCTTTCTTT. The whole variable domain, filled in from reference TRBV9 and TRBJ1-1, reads DSGVTQTPKHLITATGQRVTLRCSPRSGDLSVYWYQQSLDQGLQFLIQYYNGEERAKGNILERFSAQQFPDLHSELNLSSLELGDSALYFCASSPQGALNTEAFFGQGTRLTVV.

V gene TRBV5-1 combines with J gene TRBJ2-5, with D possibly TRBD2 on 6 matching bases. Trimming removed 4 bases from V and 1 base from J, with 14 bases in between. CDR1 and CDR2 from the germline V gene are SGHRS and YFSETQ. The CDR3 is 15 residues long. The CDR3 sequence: CASSVGVGGQETQYF. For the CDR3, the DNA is TGCGCCAGCAGCGTGGGCGTCGGGGGCCAAGAGACCCAGTACTTC.

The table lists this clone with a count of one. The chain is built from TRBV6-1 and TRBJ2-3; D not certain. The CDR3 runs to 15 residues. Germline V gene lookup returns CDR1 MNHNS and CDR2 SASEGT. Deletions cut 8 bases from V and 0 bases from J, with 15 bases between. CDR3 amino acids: CASEYLRTSTDTQYF. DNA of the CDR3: TGTGCCAGCGAGTACTTGCGTACTAGCACAGATACGCAGTATTTT.

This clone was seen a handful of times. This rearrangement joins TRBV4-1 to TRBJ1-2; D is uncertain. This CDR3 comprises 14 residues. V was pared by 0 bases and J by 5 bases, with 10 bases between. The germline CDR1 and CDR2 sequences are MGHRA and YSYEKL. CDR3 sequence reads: CASSQDASSYGYTF. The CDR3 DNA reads TGCGCCAGCAGCCAAGATGCGAGCTCTTATGGCTACACCTTC.

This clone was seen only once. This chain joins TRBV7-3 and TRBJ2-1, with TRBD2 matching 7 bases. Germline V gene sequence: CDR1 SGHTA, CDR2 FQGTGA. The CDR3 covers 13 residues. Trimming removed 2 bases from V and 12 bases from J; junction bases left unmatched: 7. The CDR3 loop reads CASSLLGGEPQFF. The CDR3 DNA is TGTGCCAGCAGCTTACTGGGGGGGGAGCCGCAGTTCTTC.

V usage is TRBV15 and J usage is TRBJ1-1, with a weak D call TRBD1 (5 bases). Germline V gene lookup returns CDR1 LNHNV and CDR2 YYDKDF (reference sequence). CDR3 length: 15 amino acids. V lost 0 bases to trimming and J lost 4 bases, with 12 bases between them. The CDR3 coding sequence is TGTGCCACCAGCAGAGATCTAGGGGAAAGCACTGAAGCTTTCTTT. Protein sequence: CATSRDLGESTEAFF.

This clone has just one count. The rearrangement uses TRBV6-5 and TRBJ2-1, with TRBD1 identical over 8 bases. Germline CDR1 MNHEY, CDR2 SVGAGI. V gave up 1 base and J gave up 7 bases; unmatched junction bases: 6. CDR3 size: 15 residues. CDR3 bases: TGTGCCAGCAGTTACTGGCCCAGGGGGCGAAATGAGCAGTTCTTC. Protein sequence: CASSYWPRGRNEQFF.